This passage covers 7 T cell receptor beta chains from one sample sequenced in a study of cytomegalovirus exposure and HLA in healthy donors (dated by TCRdb to about 2017). Library creation used the immunoSEQ multiplex PCR assay. A mixture of 60 forward primers for TCR Vbeta segments and 13 reverse primers for TCR Jbeta segments was used in the multiplex PCR. TCRdb provides this immuneACCESS table in a form limited to in-frame rearrangements. Some clones are lacking; in checked studies, under half of them reflect an unresolved V gene, and why the rest are absent is not known. This sample has 150,000 to 200,000 clones in its table, and around four fifths of those were observed once. The ten largest clonotypes hold roughly 7.3% of the sample. Material: PBMCs. Every receptor here comes from a male donor in good health and CMV-seropositive.

The chain is built from TRBV5-4 and TRBJ2-7; TRBD1 is a possible D gene (5 bases). Germline values: CDR1 SGHNT, CDR2 YYREEE (reference sequence). Trimming stripped 4 bases from V and 2 bases from J, with 13 bases between. CDR3 length: 14 amino acids. CDR3 amino acids: CASSPEPGTYEQYF. As DNA, the CDR3 is TGTGCCAGCAGCCCCGAGCCAGGGACCTACGAGCAGTACTTC.

This rearrangement joins TRBV5-8 to TRBJ2-1; D call uncertain. The CDR3 totals 11 residues. V was trimmed by 8 bases and J by 9 bases, leaving 12 bases between them. Germline values: CDR1 SGHTS, CDR2 YDEGEE. CDR3 protein: CASMYLSEQFF. CDR3 nucleotide sequence: TGTGCCAGTATGTACCTTAGTGAGCAGTTCTTC.

The chain couples TRBV5-1 to TRBJ2-5, with D hard to call. This CDR3 has 15 residues. Germline assignment: CDR1 SGHRS and CDR2 YFSETQ. V was shortened by 1 base and J by 5 bases, with 15 bases between the two germline ends. This CDR3 is CASSLNPSGGETQYF. For the CDR3, the DNA is TGCGCCAGCAGCTTGAATCCATCGGGTGGGGAGACCCAGTACTTC.

Comment on this clone: The germline gene is not matched at one end of the junction; a read error may be the cause. This chain joins TRBV7-7 and TRBJ1-4, with TRBD1 as a possible D gene (6 bases). The CDR3 runs 15 residues. CDR1 and CDR2 from the germline V gene are SSHAT and FNYEAQ (reference sequence). The CDR3 sequence is CASSRGTGTNEKLFF. DNA of the CDR3: TGTGCTAGCAGCCGAGGTACAGGGACGAATGAAAAACTGTTTTTT.

The V and J genes are TRBV5-4 and TRBJ2-3; D gene uncertain. The germline V and J ends were trimmed by 4 bases and 6 bases, with 9 bases remaining between them. The CDR3 length is 12 residues. CDR1 is SGHNT and CDR2 is YYREEE in the germline V gene (reference sequence). The DNA for the CDR3 is TGTGCCAGCAGCCCGGTATCGGATACGCAGTATTTT. This translates into CASSPVSDTQYF.

The genes are TRBV5-1 and TRBJ2-7; 8 positions agree with TRBD2. CDR1 is SGHRS, CDR2 YFSETQ, per germline. CDR3 length: 13 amino acids. V lost 5 bases and J lost 3; bases outside the gene matches: 4. The CDR3 region has the DNA TGCGCCAGCAGACTCCGGGGGGGCTACGAGCAGTACTTC. This encodes CASRLRGGYEQYF.

This chain links TRBV5-6 with TRBJ2-7, with D hard to call. The CDR3 extends over 15 amino acids. V was shortened by 1 base and J by 0 bases, with 11 bases between the two germline ends. Germline V gene lookup returns CDR1 SGHDT and CDR2 YYEEEE. CDR3 nucleotides: TGTGCCAGCAGCTTGATGACACGGCTCTCCTACGAGCAGTACTTC. This sequence encodes CASSLMTRLSYEQYF. Full variable domain (outside the CDR3, taken from reference TRBV5-6 and TRBJ2-7): DAGVTQSPTHLIKTRGQQVTLRCSPKSGHDTVSWYQQALGQGPQFIFQYYEEEERQRGNFPDRFSGHQFPNYSSELNVNALLLGDSALYLCASSLMTRLSYEQYFGPGTRLTVT.